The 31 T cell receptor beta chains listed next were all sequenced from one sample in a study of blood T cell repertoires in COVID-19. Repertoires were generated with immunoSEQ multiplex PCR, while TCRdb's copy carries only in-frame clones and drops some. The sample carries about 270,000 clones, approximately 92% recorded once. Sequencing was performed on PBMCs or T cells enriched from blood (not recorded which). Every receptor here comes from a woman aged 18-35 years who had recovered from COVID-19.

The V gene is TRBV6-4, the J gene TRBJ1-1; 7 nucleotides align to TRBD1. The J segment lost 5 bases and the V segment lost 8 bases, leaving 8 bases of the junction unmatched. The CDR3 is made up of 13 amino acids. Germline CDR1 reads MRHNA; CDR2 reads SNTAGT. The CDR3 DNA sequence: TGTGCCAGCCCAACCGACAGGGAGACTGAAGCTTTCTTT. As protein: CASPTDRETEAFF.

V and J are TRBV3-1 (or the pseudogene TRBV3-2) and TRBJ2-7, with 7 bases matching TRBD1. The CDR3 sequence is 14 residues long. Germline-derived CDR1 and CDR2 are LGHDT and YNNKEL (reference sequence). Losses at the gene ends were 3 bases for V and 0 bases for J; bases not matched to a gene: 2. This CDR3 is CASSQGDSSYEQYF. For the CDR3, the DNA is TGTGCCAGCAGCCAGGGGGACAGCTCCTACGAGCAGTACTTC.

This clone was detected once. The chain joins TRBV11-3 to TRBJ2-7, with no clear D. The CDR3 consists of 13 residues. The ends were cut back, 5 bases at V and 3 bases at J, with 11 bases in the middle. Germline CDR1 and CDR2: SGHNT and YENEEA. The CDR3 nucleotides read TGTGCCAGCAGCGCAGGCCTATTCTACGAGCAGTACTTC. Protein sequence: CASSAGLFYEQYF. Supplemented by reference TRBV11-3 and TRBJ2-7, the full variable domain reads EAGVVQSPRYKIIEKKQPVAFWCNPISGHNTLYWYLQNLGQGPELLIRYENEEAVDDSQLPKDRFSAERLKGVDSTLKIQPAELGDSAVYLCASSAGLFYEQYFGPGTRLTVT.

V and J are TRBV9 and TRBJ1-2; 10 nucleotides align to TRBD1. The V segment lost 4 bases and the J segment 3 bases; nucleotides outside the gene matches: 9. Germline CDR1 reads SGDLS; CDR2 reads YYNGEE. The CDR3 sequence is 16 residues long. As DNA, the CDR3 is TGTGCCAGCAGCTATGGACAGGGGGGCAGTGACTATGGCTACACCTTC. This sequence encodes CASSYGQGGSDYGYTF.

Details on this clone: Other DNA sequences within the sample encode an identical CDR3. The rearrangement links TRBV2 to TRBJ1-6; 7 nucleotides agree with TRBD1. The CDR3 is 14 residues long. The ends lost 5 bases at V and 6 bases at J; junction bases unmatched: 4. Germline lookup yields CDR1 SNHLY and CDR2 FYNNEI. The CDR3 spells CASSPGQLNSPLHF. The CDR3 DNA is TGTGCCAGCAGTCCGGGACAGCTTAATTCACCCCTCCACTTT.

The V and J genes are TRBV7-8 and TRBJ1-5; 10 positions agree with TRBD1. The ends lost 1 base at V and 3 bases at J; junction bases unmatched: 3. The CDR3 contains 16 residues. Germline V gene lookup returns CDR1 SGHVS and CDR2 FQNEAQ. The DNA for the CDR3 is TGTGCCAGCAGCTTAGGGGGACAGGGGAACAATCAGCCCCAGCATTTT. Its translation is CASSLGGQGNNQPQHF.

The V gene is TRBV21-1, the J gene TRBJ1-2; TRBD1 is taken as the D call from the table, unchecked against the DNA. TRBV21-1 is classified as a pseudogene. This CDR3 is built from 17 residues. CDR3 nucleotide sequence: TGTGCCAGCAGCAAACCTTATTGGACAGGGCAAGGCTATGGCTACACCTTC. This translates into CASSKPYWTGQGYGYTF.

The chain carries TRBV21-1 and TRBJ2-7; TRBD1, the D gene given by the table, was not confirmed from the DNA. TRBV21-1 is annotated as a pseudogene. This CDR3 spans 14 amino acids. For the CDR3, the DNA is TGTGCCAGCAGCGCCCGGGACAGAATCTACGAGCAGTACTTC. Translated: CASSARDRIYEQYF.

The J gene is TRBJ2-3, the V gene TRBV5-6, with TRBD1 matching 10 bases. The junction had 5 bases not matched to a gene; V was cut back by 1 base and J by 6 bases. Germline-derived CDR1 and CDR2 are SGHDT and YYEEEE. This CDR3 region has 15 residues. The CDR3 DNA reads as TGTGCCAGCAGCTTGAGGACAGGGGGATCGGATACGCAGTATTTT. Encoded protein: CASSLRTGGSDTQYF.

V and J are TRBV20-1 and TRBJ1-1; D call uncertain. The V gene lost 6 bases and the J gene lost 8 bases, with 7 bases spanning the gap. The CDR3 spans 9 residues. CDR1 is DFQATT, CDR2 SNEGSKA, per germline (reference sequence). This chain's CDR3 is CSATPEAFF. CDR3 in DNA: TGCAGTGCGACTCCCGAAGCTTTCTTT.

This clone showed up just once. The CDR3 reads CASSEFLAGDNEQFF. CDR3 nucleotide sequence: TGTGCCAGCAGTGAATTCCTAGCGGGGGACAATGAGCAGTTCTTC. The chain links TRBV2 to TRBJ2-1; TRBD2 matches 10 bases. Unmatched junction bases numbered 3, after V lost 2 bases and J lost 5 bases. The CDR3 contains 15 residues. CDR1 and CDR2 from the germline V gene are SNHLY and FYNNEI.

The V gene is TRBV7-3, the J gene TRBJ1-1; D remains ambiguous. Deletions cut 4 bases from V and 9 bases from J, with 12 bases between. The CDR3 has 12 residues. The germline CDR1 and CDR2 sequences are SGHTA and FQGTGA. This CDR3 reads CASSSPGGQAFF. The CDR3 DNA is TGTGCCAGCAGCTCCCCTGGAGGGCAAGCTTTCTTT.

CDR3 coding DNA: TGCAGCGTTGACCCCCCGGGGGGCCACCAAGAGACCCAGTACTTC. Translating it yields CSVDPPGGHQETQYF. The chain has TRBV29-1 and TRBJ2-5; D is perhaps TRBD2 (7 bases). The CDR3 is made up of 15 amino acids. The V end was cut by 3 bases, the J end by 0 bases, with 14 bases between. Germline V gene lookup returns CDR1 SQVTM and CDR2 ANQGSEA.

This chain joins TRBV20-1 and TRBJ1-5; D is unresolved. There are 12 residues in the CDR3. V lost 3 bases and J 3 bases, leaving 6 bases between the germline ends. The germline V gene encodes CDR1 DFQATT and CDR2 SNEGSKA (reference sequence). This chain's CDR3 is CSASLPNQPQHF. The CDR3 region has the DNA TGCAGTGCTAGTCTCCCCAATCAGCCCCAGCATTTT.

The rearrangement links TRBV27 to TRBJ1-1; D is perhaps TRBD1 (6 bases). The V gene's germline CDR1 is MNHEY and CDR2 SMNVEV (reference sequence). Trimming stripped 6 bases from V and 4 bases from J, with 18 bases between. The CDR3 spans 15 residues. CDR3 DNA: TGTGCCAGCAGGAGAGGTGACAGGTTCGTCACTGAAGCTTTCTTT. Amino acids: CASRRGDRFVTEAFF.

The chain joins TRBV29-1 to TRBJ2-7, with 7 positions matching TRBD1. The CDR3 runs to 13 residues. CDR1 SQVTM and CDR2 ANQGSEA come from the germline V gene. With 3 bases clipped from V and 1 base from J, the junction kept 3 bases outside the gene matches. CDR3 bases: TGCAGCGTTGAGCAGGGGGATTCCTACGAGCAGTACTTC. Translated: CSVEQGDSYEQYF.

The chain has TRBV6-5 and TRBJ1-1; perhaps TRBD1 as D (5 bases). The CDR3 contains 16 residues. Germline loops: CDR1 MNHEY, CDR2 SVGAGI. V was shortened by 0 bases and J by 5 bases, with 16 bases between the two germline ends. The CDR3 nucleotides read TGTGCCAGCAGTTACTCGGGGGAGGGGAGCGGGACTGAAGCTTTCTTT. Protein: CASSYSGEGSGTEAFF.

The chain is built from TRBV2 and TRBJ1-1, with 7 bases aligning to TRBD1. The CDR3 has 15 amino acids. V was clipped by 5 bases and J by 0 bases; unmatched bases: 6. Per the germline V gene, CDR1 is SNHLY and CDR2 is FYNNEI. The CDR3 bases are TGTGCCAGCAGTCAGCGGACAGGAGTGAACACTGAAGCTTTCTTT. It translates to CASSQRTGVNTEAFF.

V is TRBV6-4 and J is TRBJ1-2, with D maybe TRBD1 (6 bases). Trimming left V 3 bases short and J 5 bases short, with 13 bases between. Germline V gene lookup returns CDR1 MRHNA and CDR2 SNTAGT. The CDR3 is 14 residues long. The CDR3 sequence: CASSEGGPSYGYTF. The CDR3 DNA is TGTGCCAGCAGTGAGGGGGGGCCTAGTTATGGCTACACCTTC.

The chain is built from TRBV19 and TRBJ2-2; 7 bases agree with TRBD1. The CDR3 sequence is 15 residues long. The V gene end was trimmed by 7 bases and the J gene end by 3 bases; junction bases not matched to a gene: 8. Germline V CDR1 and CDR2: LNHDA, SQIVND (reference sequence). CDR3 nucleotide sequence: TGTGCCAGTAACCCGACAGGGCAGTACACCGGGGAGCTGTTTTTT. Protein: CASNPTGQYTGELFF.

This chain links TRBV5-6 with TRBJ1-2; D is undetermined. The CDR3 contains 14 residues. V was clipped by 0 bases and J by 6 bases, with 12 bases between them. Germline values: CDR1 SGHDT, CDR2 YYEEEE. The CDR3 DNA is TGTGCCAGCAGCTTGGGCAGGAGGTCCCATGGCTACACCTTC. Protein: CASSLGRRSHGYTF.

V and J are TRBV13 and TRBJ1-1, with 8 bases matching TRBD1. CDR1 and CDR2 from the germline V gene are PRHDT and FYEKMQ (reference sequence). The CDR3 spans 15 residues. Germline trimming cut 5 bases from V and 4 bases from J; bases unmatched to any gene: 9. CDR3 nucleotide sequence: TGTGCCAGCAGCCCACGACGGCAGGGGGCCACTGAAGCTTTCTTT. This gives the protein CASSPRRQGATEAFF.

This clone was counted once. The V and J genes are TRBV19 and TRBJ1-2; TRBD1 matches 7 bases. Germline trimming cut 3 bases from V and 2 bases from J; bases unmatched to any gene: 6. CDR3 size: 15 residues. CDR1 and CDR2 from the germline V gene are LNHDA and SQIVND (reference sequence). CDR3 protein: CASSMTGSLNYGYTF. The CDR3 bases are TGTGCCAGTAGTATGACAGGGTCCCTCAACTATGGCTACACCTTC.

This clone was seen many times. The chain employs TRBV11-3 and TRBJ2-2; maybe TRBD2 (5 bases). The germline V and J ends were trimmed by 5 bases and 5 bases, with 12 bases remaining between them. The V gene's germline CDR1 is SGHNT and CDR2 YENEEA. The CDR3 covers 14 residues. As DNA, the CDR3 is TGTGCCAGCAGCAACCCGGGCGGGACCGGGGAGCTGTTTTTT. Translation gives CASSNPGGTGELFF.

Here the CDR3 DNA reads TGCGCCAGCAGCCTCTTCGATGGGACAGCCGAAGCTTTCTTT. Translating it yields CASSLFDGTAEAFF. The V call is TRBV5-1, the J call TRBJ1-1; 7 nucleotides line up with TRBD1. Germline assignment: CDR1 SGHRS and CDR2 YFSETQ. The trim removed 4 bases at V and 8 bases at J, leaving 11 bases unmatched. The CDR3 loop spans 14 amino acids.

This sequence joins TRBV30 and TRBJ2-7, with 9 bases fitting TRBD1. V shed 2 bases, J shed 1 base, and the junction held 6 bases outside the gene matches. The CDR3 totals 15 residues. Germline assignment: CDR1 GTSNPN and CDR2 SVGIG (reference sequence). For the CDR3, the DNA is TGTGCCTGGAGTTTCGGGACAGGGAAGTCCTACGAGCAGTACTTC. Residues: CAWSFGTGKSYEQYF.

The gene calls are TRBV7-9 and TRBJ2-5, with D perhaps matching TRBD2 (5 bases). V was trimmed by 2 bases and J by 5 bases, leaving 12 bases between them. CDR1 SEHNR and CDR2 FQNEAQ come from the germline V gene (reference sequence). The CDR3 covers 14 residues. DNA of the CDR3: TGTGCCAGCAGCTTACCCAGCGGCAGGGAGACCCAGTACTTC. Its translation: CASSLPSGRETQYF.

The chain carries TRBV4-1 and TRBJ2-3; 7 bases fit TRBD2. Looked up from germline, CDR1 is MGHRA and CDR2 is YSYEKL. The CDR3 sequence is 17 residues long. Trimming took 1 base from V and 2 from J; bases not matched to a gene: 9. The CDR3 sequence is CASSQVPSRGVTDTQYF. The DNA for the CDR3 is TGCGCCAGCAGCCAAGTTCCCTCTCGGGGGGTCACAGATACGCAGTATTTT.

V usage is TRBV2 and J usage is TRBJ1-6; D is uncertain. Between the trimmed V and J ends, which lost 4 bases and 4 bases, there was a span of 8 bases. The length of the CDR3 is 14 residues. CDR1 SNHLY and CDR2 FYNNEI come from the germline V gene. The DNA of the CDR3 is TGTGCCAGCAGTGGGTTACAGTATAATTCACCCCTCCACTTT. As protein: CASSGLQYNSPLHF. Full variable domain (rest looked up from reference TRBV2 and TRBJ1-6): EPEVTQTPSHQVTQMGQEVILRCVPISNHLYFYWYRQILGQKVEFLVSFYNNEISEKSEIFDDQFSVERPDGSNFTLKIRSTKLEDSAMYFCASSGLQYNSPLHFGNGTRLTVT.

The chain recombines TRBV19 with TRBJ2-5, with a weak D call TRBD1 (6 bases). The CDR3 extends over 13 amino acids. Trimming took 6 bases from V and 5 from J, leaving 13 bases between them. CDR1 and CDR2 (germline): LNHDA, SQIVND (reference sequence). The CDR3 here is CASSAWQGETQYF. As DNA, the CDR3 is TGTGCCAGTAGCGCCTGGCAGGGGGAGACCCAGTACTTC.

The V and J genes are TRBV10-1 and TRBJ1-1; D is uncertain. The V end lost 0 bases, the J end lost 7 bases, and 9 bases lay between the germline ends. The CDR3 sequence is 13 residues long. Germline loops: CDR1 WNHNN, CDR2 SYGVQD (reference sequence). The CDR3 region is CASSESVENEAFF. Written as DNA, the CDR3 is TGCGCCAGCAGTGAGTCGGTTGAGAATGAAGCTTTCTTT.